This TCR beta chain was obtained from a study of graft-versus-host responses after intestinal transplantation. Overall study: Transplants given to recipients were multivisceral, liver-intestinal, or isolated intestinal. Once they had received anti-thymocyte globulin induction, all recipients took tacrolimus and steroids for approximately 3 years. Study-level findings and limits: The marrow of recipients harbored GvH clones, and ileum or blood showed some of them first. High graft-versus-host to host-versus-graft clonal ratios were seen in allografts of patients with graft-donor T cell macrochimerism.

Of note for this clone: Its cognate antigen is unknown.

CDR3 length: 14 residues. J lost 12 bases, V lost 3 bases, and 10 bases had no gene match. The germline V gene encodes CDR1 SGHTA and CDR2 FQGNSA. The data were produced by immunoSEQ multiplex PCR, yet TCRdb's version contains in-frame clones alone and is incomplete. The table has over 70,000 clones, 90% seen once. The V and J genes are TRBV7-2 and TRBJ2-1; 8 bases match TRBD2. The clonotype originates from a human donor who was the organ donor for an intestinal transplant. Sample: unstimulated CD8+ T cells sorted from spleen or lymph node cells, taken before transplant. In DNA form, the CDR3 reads TGTGCCAGCAGCTTTAGCGGGGAGGCCCTCGGGCAGTTCTTC. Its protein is CASSFSGEALGQFF.